What follows is one T cell receptor (beta chain) and its context. The antigen remains undetermined. The data stem from a study of T cell repertoires in cytomegalovirus infection. For the study at large: CMV infection and matching HLA type were both indicated by public TCR beta signatures. Study-level findings and limits: Pooled public TCR beta family frequency picked out CMV carriers with the relevant HLA.

In TCRdb, the reads were re-called with MiXCR into one record per CDR3 protein. Of 110,000 to 150,000 distinct CDR3 sequences in the sample, about 6.3% were seen once. This CDR3 contains 12 residues. V lost 7 bases, J lost 9 bases, and 13 bases lay in between. The germline V gene has CDR1 SNHLY and CDR2 FYNNEI. The V and J genes are TRBV2 and TRBJ2-1; D not certain. Material: PBMCs. This receptor was taken from a human donor in good health (CMV status not recorded). Some clones in this sample may be carry-over from other donors' samples. CDR3: CASTFVGAEQFF. CDR3 DNA sequence: TGTGCCAGCACCTTCGTCGGTGCTGAGCAGTTCTTC.